The clone carrying this T cell receptor (beta chain) has a handful of counts. These data originate in a study of T cells in Graves' hyperthyroidism and ophthalmopathy. Per germline, CDR1 DFQATT and CDR2 SNEGSKA (reference sequence). The V gene lost 3 bases and the J gene lost 12 bases, with 20 bases spanning the gap. There are 13 residues in the CDR3. Thyroid ultrasound, orbital computed tomography, clinical symptoms, and serum thyroxine and TRAb underpinned diagnoses. RNA transcripts yielded amplified TCR beta CDR3 regions. RT-PCR in the first round (using the HTBI primer set) targeted the TCR CDR3. TCRdb independently ran MiXCR on the multiplex PCR reads; one entry per CDR3 protein. The sample contains approximately 630,000 distinct CDR3 sequences, 15% to 20% of which appear only once.

This receptor was taken from a woman aged 30 to 39 with Graves' hyperthyroidism. The specimen sequenced was blood. The chain joins TRBV20-1 to TRBJ2-5, with D perhaps TRBD2 (6 bases). CDR3 sequence: CSAREGLDSLEYF. The CDR3 DNA follows: TGCAGTGCTAGGGAGGGGCTAGATTCTCTCGAGTACTTC.